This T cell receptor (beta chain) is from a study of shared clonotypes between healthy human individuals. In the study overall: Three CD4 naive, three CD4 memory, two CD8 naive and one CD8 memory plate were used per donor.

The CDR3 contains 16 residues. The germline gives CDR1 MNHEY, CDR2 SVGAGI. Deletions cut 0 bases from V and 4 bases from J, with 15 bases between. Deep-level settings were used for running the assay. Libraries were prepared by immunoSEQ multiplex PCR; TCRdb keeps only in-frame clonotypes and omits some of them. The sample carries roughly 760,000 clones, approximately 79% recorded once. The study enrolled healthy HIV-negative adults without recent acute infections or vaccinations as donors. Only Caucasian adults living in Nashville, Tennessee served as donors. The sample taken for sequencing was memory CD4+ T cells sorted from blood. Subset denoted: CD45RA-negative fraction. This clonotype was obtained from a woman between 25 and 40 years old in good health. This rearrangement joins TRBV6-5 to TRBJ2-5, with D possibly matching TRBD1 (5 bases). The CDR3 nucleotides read TGTGCCAGCAGTTACTCGGGTGGGCAGGGTAGAGAGACCCAGTACTTC. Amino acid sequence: CASSYSGGQGRETQYF.